This is a list of T cell receptor beta chains from one sample in a study of a mutant IDH1 vaccine in newly diagnosed glioma. The data were produced by immunoSEQ multiplex PCR, yet TCRdb's version contains in-frame clones alone and is incomplete. The table lists about 92,000 clones, roughly 85% of them singletons, with approximately 7% in the top ten. The starting material was PBMCs, obtained from a glioma patient treated with radiotherapy, temozolomide or both. The receptors come from a woman aged 45-59 years with glioma. CDR3s include the opening cysteine and the closing phenylalanine or tryptophan. D genes are given only for firm matches. Clone size is stated in some rows and not others, as once, few, many or a class when expanded.

-	TRBJ2-1	-	TRBV10-1	CASSEANREQFF	TGCGCCAGCAGTGAGGCTAACAGAGAGCAGTTCTTC
-	TRBJ1-1	-	TRBV27	CASRAYTEAFF	TGTGCCAGCAGGGCTTACACTGAAGCTTTCTTT
-	TRBJ1-1	-	TRBV27	CASSSTGMTEAFF	TGTGCCAGCAGTTCTACAGGGATGACTGAAGCTTTCTTT
-	TRBJ1-2	TRBD1	TRBV5-1	CASSSNPGQGYGYTF	TGCGCCAGCAGCTCCAATCCGGGACAGGGGTATGGCTACACCTTC
-	TRBJ2-7	-	TRBV5-4	CASSLAGAGNEQYF	TGTGCCAGCAGCTTGGCCGGAGCGGGCAACGAGCAGTACTTC
-	TRBJ1-5	-	TRBV12-5	CASGFRQAQYSNQPQHF	TGTGCTAGTGGTTTCAGACAGGCCCAATATAGCAATCAGCCCCAGCATTTT
-	TRBJ1-6	-	TRBV7-2	CASSPGTVNSPLHF	TGTGCCAGCAGCCCCGGGACGGTAAATTCACCCCTCCACTTT
-	TRBJ2-6	TRBD1	TRBV29-1	CSALTGGDVLTF	TGCAGCGCCTTGACAGGGGGCGACGTCCTGACTTTC
few	TRBJ1-2	-	TRBV6-1	CASAWDTF	TGTGCCAGTGCTTGGGACACCTTC
-	TRBJ1-2	-	TRBV13	CASSPRRAMDYTF	TGTGCCAGCAGCCCAAGGAGAGCTATGGACTACACCTTC
-	TRBJ2-5	TRBD2	TRBV5-5	CASSSPGGETQYF	TGTGCCAGCAGCTCCCCGGGAGGGGAGACCCAGTACTTC
-	TRBJ1-2	-	TRBV10-3	CASGTWGSQNLYGYTF	TGTGCCAGCGGCACTTGGGGCAGCCAGAACCTCTATGGCTACACCTTC
-	TRBJ2-1	-	TRBV10-3	CAIGTDTYNEQFF	TGTGCCATCGGGACGGATACCTACAATGAGCAGTTCTTC
-	TRBJ1-1	-	TRBV9	CASSVGNPGHGGGRTEAFF	TGTGCCAGCAGCGTAGGGAATCCGGGACACGGCGGTGGGAGGACTGAAGCTTTCTTT
-	TRBJ2-7	TRBD2	TRBV5-1	CASSLGKAGGAYEQYF	TGCGCCAGCAGCTTGGGAAAAGCGGGGGGAGCCTACGAGCAGTACTTC
-	TRBJ1-2	-	TRBV29-1	CSVVLGLNAGYTF	TGCAGCGTTGTTCTAGGACTCAACGCTGGCTACACCTTC
-	TRBJ1-2	TRBD1	TRBV29-1	CSAGQGSGYTF	TGCAGCGCCGGACAGGGAAGTGGCTACACCTTC
-	TRBJ1-1	-	TRBV27	CASSFPGKNTEAFF	TGTGCCAGCAGTTTTCCAGGGAAGAACACTGAAGCTTTCTTT
-	TRBJ2-5	TRBD1	TRBV5-1	CASALGQGQETQYF	TGCGCCAGCGCTCTCGGACAGGGGCAAGAGACCCAGTACTTC
-	TRBJ1-6	-	TRBV2	CASMITRGSYNSPLHF	TGTGCCAGCATGATTACCCGGGGCTCCTATAATTCACCCCTCCACTTT
-	TRBJ2-6	-	TRBV21-1	CASSKVKGSGANVLTF	TGTGCCAGCAGCAAAGTGAAAGGGTCTGGGGCCAACGTCCTGACTTTC
-	TRBJ2-2	-	TRBV9	CASSVGLGVTGELFF	TGTGCCAGCAGCGTAGGGTTGGGGGTAACCGGGGAGCTGTTTTTT
-	TRBJ1-2	-	TRBV4-1	CASSQPRLGQMGGYTF	TGCGCCAGCAGCCAGCCACGCCTCGGACAGATGGGTGGCTACACCTTC
-	TRBJ2-7	TRBD1	TRBV6-1	CASTPGQGRNEQYF	TGTGCCAGCACCCCGGGACAGGGTAGGAACGAGCAGTACTTC
-	TRBJ2-7	TRBD1	TRBV6-1	CASSGDRGHYEQYF	TGTGCCAGCAGTGGTGACAGGGGGCATTACGAGCAGTACTTC
-	TRBJ2-3	-	TRBV29-1	CSVERTDTQYF	TGCAGCGTTGAAAGGACAGATACGCAGTATTTT